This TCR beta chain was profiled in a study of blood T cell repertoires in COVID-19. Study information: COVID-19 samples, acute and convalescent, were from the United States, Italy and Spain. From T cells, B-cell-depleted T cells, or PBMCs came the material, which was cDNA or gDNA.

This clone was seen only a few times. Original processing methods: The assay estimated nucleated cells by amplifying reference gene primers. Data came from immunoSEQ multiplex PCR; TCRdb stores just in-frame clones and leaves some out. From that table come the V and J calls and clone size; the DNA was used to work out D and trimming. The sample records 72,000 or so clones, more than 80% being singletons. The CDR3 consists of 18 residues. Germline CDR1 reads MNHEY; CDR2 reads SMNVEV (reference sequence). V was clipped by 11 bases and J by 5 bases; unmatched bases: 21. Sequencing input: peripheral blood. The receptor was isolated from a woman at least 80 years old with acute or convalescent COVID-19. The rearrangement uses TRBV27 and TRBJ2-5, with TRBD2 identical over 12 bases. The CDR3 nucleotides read TGTGCCGGAAATCGAGGGGGCCTAGCGGGAGGGCCGAAGGAGACCCAGTACTTC. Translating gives CAGNRGGLAGGPKETQYF.